These 3 T cell receptor beta chains were all obtained from the same sample, sequenced in a study of neurological immune-mediated disorders. TCRdb reprocessed the 5' RACE reads via MiXCR and lists one record per CDR3 protein. The sample includes roughly 100,000 distinct CDR3 sequences, 3.5% of them seen just once. The specimen was PBMCs. These receptors all come from a woman between 50 and 59 years old with multiple sclerosis.

This clonotype was observed many times. This chain joins TRBV12-3 or TRBV12-4 and TRBJ1-5; tentative D call: TRBD1 (6 bases). The CDR3 extends over 16 amino acids. The V and J ends lost 3 bases and 9 bases respectively, with 21 bases between them. The CDR3 nucleotides read TGTGCCAGCAGTTTTGTCGGGACAACCGGGGGGCTGCCCCAGCATTTT. This encodes CASSFVGTTGGLPQHF.

There are many counts of this clonotype. This chain uses TRBV29-1 with TRBJ2-1; tentative D call: TRBD1 (6 bases). The CDR3 spans 17 residues. CDR1 and CDR2 from the germline V gene are SQVTM and ANQGSEA. Trimming removed 5 bases from V and 3 bases from J, with 23 bases in between. The CDR3, as DNA: TGCAGCGTTCCGAAACCGGGACACTCCGCCCTCTACAATGAGCAGTTCTTC. Its translation is CSVPKPGHSALYNEQFF.

Turning to this clonotype: Just one base apart from a much larger clone, this may be a read error. The conserved closing phenylalanine or tryptophan is absent in this CDR3, likely reflecting a read error. This chain links TRBV20-1 with TRBJ2-3, with D possibly being TRBD2 (6 bases). The V end lost 6 bases, the J end lost 0 bases, and 16 bases lay between the germline ends. Germline V gene lookup returns CDR1 DFQATT and CDR2 SNEGSKA (reference sequence). CDR3 length equals 15 residues. CDR3 nucleotide sequence: TGCAGTGCCGCGGGGCGGCGCACGAGCACAGATACGCAGTATTAT. Translated, it gives CSAAGRRTSTDTQYY.